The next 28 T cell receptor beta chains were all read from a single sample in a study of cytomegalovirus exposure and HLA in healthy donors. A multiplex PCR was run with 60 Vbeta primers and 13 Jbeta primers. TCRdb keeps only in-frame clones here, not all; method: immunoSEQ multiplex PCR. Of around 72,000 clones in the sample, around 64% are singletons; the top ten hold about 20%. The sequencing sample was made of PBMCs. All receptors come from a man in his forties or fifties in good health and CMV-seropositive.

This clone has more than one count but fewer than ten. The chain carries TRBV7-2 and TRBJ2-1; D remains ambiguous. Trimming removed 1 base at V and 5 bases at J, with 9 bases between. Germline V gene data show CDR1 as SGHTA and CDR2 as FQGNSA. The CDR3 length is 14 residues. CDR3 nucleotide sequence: TGTGCCAGCAGCTTAGGCGGATCCGACAATGAGCAGTTCTTC. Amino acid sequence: CASSLGGSDNEQFF.

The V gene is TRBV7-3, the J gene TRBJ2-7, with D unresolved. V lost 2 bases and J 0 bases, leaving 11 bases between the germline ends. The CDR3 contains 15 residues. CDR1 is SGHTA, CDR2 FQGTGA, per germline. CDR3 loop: CASSLEHVSSYEQYF. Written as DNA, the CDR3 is TGTGCCAGCAGCTTAGAACACGTCAGCTCCTACGAGCAGTACTTC.

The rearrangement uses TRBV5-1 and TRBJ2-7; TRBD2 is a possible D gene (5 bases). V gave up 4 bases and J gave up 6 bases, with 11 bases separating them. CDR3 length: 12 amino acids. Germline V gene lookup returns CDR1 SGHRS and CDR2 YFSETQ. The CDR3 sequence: CASSAGSPEQYF. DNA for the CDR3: TGCGCCAGCAGCGCGGGTTCTCCCGAGCAGTACTTC.

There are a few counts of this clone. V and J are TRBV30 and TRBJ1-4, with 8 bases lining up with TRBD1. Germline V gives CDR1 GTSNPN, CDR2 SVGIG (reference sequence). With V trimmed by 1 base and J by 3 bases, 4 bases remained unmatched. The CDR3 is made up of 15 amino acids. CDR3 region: CAWSAQGAANEKLFF. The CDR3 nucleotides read TGTGCCTGGAGTGCGCAGGGGGCAGCTAATGAAAAACTGTTTTTT.

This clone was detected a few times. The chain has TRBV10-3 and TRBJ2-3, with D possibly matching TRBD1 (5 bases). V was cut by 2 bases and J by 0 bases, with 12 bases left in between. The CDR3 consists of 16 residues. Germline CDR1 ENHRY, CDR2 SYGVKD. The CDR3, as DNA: TGTGCCATCAGTGAGAGGGGCCCGACTAGCACAGATACGCAGTATTTT. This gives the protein CAISERGPTSTDTQYF.

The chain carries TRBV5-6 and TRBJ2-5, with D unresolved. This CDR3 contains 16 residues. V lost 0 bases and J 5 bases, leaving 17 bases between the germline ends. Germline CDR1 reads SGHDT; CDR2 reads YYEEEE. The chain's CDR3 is CASSLAERRSGETQYF. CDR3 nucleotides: TGTGCCAGCAGCTTGGCCGAGAGAAGATCCGGGGAGACCCAGTACTTC.

The CDR3 DNA reads as TGCGCCAGCAGCCAAACGACTAGCGGGGGGTTATACGAGCAGTACTTC. This sequence encodes CASSQTTSGGLYEQYF. The chain employs TRBV4-1 and TRBJ2-7; 13 bases fit TRBD2. V lost 2 bases, J lost 4 bases, and 5 bases stayed unmatched. The CDR3 consists of 16 residues. CDR1 is MGHRA and CDR2 is YSYEKL in the germline V gene.

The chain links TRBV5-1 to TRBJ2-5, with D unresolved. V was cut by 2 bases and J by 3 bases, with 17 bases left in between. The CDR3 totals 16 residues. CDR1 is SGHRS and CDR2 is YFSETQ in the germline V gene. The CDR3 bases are TGCGCCAGCAGCTTCGTCGAATCAGCGCATGAAGAGACCCAGTACTTC. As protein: CASSFVESAHEETQYF.

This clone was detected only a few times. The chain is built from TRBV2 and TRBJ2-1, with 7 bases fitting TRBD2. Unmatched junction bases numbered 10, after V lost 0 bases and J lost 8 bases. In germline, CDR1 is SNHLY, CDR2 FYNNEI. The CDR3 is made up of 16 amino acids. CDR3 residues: CASSEALSGVFDEQFF. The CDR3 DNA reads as TGTGCCAGCAGTGAAGCCTTGAGCGGGGTTTTTGATGAGCAGTTCTTC.

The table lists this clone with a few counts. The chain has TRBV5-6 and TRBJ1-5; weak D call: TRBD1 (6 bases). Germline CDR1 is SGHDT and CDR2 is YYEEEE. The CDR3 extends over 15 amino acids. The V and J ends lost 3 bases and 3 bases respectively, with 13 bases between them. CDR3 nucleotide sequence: TGTGCCAGCAGCTCCAAGGACAGACCCAATCAGCCCCAGCATTTT. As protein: CASSSKDRPNQPQHF.

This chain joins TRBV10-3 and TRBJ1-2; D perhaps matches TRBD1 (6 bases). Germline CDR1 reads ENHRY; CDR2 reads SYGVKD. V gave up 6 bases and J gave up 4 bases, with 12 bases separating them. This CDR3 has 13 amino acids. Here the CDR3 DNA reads TGTGCCATCAGCAACAGGGATAGCTATGGCTACACCTTC. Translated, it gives CAISNRDSYGYTF.

CDR3 amino acids: CASSLGRGSNQPQHF. The CDR3 nucleotides are TGTGCCAGCAGCTTAGGCCGAGGGAGCAATCAGCCCCAGCATTTT. V is TRBV13 and J is TRBJ1-5; D gene uncertain. Germline V CDR1 and CDR2: PRHDT, FYEKMQ (reference sequence). This CDR3 contains 15 residues. Trimming left V 0 bases short and J 1 base short, with 7 bases between.

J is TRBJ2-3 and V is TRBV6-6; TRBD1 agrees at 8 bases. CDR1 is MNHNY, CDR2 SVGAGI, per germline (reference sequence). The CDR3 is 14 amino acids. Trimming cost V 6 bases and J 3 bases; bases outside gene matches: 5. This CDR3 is CASRGQGRTDTQYF. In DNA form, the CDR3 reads TGTGCCAGCAGAGGACAGGGAAGAACAGATACGCAGTATTTT.

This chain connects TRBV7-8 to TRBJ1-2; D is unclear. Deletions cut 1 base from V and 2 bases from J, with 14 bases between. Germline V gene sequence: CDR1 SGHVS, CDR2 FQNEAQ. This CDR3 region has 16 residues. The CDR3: CASSLVFGSPNYGYTF. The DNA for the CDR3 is TGTGCCAGCAGCTTAGTTTTCGGTTCACCGAACTATGGCTACACCTTC. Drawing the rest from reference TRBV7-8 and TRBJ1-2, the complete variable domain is GAGVSQSPRYKVAKRGQDVALRCDPISGHVSLFWYQQALGQGPEFLTYFQNEAQLDKSGLPSDRFFAERPEGSVSTLKIQRTQQEDSAVYLCASSLVFGSPNYGYTFGSGTRLTVV.

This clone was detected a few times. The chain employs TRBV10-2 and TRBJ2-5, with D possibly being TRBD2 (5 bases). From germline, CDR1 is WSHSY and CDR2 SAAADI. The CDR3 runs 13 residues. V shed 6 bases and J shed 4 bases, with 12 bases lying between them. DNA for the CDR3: TGCGCCAGCAGCCCTAGCATAGGAGAGACCCAGTACTTC. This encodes CASSPSIGETQYF.

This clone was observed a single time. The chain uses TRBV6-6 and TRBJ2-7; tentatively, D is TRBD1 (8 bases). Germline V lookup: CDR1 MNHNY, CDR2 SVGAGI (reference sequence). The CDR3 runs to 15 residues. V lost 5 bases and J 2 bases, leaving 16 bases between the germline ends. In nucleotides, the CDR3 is TGTGCCAGCAGTACCACAGGGGGGGATGCCTACGAGCAGTACTTC. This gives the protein CASSTTGGDAYEQYF.

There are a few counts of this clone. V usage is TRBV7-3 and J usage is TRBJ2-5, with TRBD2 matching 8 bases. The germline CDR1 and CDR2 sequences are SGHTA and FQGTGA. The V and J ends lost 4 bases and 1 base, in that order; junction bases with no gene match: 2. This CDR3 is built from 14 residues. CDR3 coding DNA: TGTGCCAGCAGCTACGGGGGGGCCCAAGAGACCCAGTACTTC. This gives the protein CASSYGGAQETQYF.

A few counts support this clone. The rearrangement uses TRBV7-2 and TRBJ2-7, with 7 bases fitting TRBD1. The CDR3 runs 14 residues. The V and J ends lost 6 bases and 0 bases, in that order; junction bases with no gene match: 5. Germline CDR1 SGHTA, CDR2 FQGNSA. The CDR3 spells CASRDWTGSYEQYF. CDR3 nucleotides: TGTGCCAGCAGAGACTGGACAGGCTCCTACGAGCAGTACTTC.

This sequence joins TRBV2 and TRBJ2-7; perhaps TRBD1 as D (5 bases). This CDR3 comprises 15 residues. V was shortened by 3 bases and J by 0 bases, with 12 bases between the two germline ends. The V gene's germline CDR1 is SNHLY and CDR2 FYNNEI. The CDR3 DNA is TGTGCCAGCAGTGATCACGACAGTACCTCCTACGAGCAGTACTTC. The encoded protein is CASSDHDSTSYEQYF.

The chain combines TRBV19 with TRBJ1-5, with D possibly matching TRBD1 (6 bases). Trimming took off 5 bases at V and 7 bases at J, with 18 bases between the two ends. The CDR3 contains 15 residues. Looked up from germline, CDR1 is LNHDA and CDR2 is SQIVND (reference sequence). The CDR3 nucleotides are TGTGCCAGTAGTCCCGGGACACTGGTTTTCCAGCCCCAGCATTTT. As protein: CASSPGTLVFQPQHF.

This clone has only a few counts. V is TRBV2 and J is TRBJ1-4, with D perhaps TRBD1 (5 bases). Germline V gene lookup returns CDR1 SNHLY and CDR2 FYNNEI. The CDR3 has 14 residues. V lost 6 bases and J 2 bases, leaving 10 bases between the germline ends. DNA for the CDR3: TGTGCCAGCAGCGACCGACAGACTAATGAAAAACTGTTTTTT. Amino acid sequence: CASSDRQTNEKLFF.

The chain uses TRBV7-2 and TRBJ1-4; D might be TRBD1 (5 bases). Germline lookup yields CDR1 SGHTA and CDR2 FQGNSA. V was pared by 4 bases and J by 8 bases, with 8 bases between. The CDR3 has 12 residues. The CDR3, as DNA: TGTGCCAGCAGCTCCAACAGGGAAAAACTGTTTTTT. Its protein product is CASSSNREKLFF.

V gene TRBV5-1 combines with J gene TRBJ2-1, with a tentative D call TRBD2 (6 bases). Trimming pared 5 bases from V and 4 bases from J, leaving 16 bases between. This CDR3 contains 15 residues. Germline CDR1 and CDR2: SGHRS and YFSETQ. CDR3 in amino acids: CASREPGSPYNEQFF. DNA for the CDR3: TGCGCCAGCAGAGAACCCGGGAGCCCGTACAATGAGCAGTTCTTC.

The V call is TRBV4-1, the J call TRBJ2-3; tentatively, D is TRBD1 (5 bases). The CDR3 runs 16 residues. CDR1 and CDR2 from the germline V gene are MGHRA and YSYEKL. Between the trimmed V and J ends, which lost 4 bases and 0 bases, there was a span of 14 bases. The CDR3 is CASSPLLNRSTDTQYF. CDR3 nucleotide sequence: TGCGCCAGCAGCCCGCTCCTGAACAGGAGCACAGATACGCAGTATTTT.

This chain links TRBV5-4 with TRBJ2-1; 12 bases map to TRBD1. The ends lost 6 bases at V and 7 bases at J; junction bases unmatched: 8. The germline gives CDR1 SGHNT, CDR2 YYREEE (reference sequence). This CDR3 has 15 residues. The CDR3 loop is CASNTGTGGLNEQFF. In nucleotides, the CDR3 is TGTGCCAGCAACACCGGGACAGGGGGCTTGAATGAGCAGTTCTTC.

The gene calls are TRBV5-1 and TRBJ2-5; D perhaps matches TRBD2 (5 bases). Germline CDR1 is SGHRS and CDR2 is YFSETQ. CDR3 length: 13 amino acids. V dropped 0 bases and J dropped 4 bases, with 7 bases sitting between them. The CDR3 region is CASSLELGETQYF. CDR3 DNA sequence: TGCGCCAGCAGCTTGGAACTAGGAGAGACCCAGTACTTC.

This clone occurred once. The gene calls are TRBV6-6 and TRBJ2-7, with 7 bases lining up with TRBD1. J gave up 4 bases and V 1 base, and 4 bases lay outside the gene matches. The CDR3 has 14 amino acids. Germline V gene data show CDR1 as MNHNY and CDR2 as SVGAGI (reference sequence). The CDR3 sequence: CASSYLGQTYEQYF. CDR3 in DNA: TGTGCCAGCAGTTACTTGGGACAGACTTACGAGCAGTACTTC.

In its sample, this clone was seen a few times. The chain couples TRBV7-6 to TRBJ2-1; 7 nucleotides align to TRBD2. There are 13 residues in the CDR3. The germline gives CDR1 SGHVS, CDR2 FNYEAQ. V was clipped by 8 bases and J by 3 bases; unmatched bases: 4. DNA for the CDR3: TGTGCCAGCGGAGCGGGGAGCTACAATGAGCAGTTCTTC. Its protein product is CASGAGSYNEQFF. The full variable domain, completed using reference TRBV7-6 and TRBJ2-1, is GAGVSQSPRYKVTKRGQDVALRCDPISGHVSLYWYRQALGQGPEFLTYFNYEAQQDKSGLPNDRFSAERPEGSISTLTIQRTEQRDSAMYRCASGAGSYNEQFFGPGTRLTVL.